This T cell receptor (beta chain) came from a study of cytomegalovirus exposure and HLA in healthy donors. The PCR had 60 Vbeta and 13 Jbeta primers. Only in-frame clones appear in the TCRdb table, and some are missing; sequencing was by immunoSEQ multiplex PCR. The sample consists of over 120,000 clones, about three quarters of them appearing once. CDR3 length: 15 amino acids. Notes on the study in general: Three CMV-associated chains proved CMV antigen-specific in vitro.

In regard to this clone: Its antigen is unidentified.

The specimen sequenced was PBMCs. The origin of this receptor is a male donor in good health and CMV-seronegative. The chain links TRBV1 to TRBJ1-2; the table's D call TRBD1 went unverified against the DNA. TRBV1 represents a pseudogene. The CDR3 here is CTSRRPGGYSEGYTF. DNA for the CDR3: TGCACCAGCAGGCGCCCAGGGGGCTACTCAGAGGGCTACACCTTC.